This T cell receptor beta chain was sequenced in a study of regulatory T cells in long-lasting Graves disease. Turning to this clonotype: Antigen unknown.

This sample's time point: persistent/refractory GD, antithyroid drugs over 5 years with positive TRAb. Extracted RNA from PBMCs served as the source of the TCR library. Graves' disease diagnosis followed American Thyroid Association guidelines. Investigators prepared the TCR beta libraries by applying iRepertoire HTBI primers and Arm-PCR of CDR3 regions. TCRdb fed the multiplex PCR reads into MiXCR, producing one record per CDR3 protein. The table has 400,000 to 500,000 distinct CDR3 sequences, approximately 21% seen once. There are 12 residues in the CDR3. V dropped 4 bases and J dropped 8 bases, with 9 bases sitting between them. Germline lookup yields CDR1 MNHGY and CDR2 SVAAGI. Study findings and constraints: There were preferences for TRBV28, TRBJ1-2 and TRBJ2-5 in persistent disease.

The V and J genes are TRBV6-9 and TRBJ2-1, with D tentatively TRBD2 (5 bases). The sequences come from peripheral blood mononuclear cells (PBMCs), collected when the disease was refractory, from a patient treated with antithyroid drugs. The TCR comes from a female donor with Graves disease. The CDR3 coding sequence is TGTGCCAGCAGTTTGATGGAGGATGAGCAGTTCTTC. This codes for CASSLMEDEQFF.